The 2 T cell receptor beta chains below were found in one sample sequenced in a study of blood T cell repertoires in COVID-19. TCRdb's copy holds only in-frame clones and misses some; the assay was immunoSEQ multiplex PCR. The table lists 200,000 to 250,000 clones, around 90% of them singletons. The sequencing sample was made of PBMCs or T cells enriched from blood (not recorded which). All receptors come from a man aged 30 to 45 who had been exposed to COVID-19.

Concerning this clone: Other DNA sequences from this sample encode an identical CDR3 as well. The J gene is TRBJ2-7, the V gene TRBV7-8; the D gene is possibly TRBD1 (6 bases). V lost 3 bases, J lost 4 bases, and 16 bases lay in between. Germline CDR1 and CDR2: SGHVS and FQNEAQ. The CDR3 runs to 15 residues. The CDR3 DNA sequence: TGTGCCAGCAGCTTGGGGACATCCGGAGTTTACGAGCAGTACTTC. This gives the protein CASSLGTSGVYEQYF.

This clone was counted a single time. The rearrangement links TRBV5-1 to TRBJ2-3; 7 bases are shared with TRBD2. The V and J ends lost 4 bases and 2 bases, in that order; junction bases with no gene match: 4. Looked up from germline, CDR1 is SGHRS and CDR2 is YFSETQ. This CDR3 region has 14 residues. DNA of the CDR3: TGCGCCAGCAGCCCGGGGGGAGTCACAGATACGCAGTATTTT. It yields the protein CASSPGGVTDTQYF.